A selection of T cell receptor beta chains follows, all from one sample in a study of monozygotic twins with inflammatory bowel disease. TCRdb reprocessed the 5' RACE reads and keeps a single row for each CDR3 protein, giving no DNA. The sample table sets out about 210,000 distinct CDR3 sequences. The source material was blood. The receptors were gathered from a human donor with ulcerative colitis or Crohn's disease, or a healthy co-twin of an affected twin (not recorded which). CDR3s include the opening cysteine and the closing phenylalanine or tryptophan.

J gene	V gene	CDR3 protein
TRBJ1-2	TRBV7-9	CASSLQTPDYTF
TRBJ2-1	TRBV5-1	CASSSGTRDEQFF
TRBJ2-1	TRBV6-1	CASSQGSSYNEQFF
TRBJ2-7	TRBV11-2	CASSYLVTAEQYF
TRBJ2-7	TRBV29-1	CSSRGGRDTTSYEQYF
TRBJ1-5	TRBV19	CASSNLGNSNQPQHF
TRBJ2-7	TRBV20-1	CSAPQWKGDREGEQYF
TRBJ2-3	TRBV28	CASSDRVRTDTQYF
TRBJ1-5	TRBV7-9	CATSLETGHQPQHF
TRBJ2-5	TRBV9	CASSASGAGAREAQYF
TRBJ2-5	TRBV29-1	CSLVGDRETQYF
TRBJ2-5	TRBV7-2	CASSPQNQETQYF
TRBJ2-2	TRBV24-1	CATSNSGTNTGELFF
TRBJ1-1	TRBV7-8	CASSLGGRASEAFF
TRBJ1-2	TRBV29-1	CSVERQGRSGYTF
TRBJ2-3	TRBV11-3	CASSQTTGPGAQYF
TRBJ2-1	TRBV29-1	CSVVSGLAREQFF
TRBJ2-3	TRBV7-2	CASSLAGTGYTDTQYF
TRBJ2-1	TRBV3-1	CASSQSVGVSYNEQFF
TRBJ1-2	TRBV20-1	CSAPAGYGYTF
TRBJ2-1	TRBV5-1	CASSFWTGGYNEQFF
TRBJ1-4	TRBV7-9	CASSLVVGNEKLFF
TRBJ2-1	TRBV20-1	CSAPLPTPPYLQFF
TRBJ2-1	TRBV11-3	CASSPGHINNEQFF
TRBJ1-5	TRBV5-6	CASSLRQASPNQPQHF
TRBJ2-7	TRBV25-1	CASSEYGTNYEQYF
TRBJ2-1	TRBV15	CATRGASGYNEQFF
TRBJ2-1	TRBV6-5	CASSYPTGGKYNEQFF
TRBJ1-6	TRBV9	CASSASGTEPLHF
TRBJ2-3	TRBV6-5	CASSYPPIGQGAIDTQYF
TRBJ2-2	TRBV5-1	CASSGADNTGELFF
TRBJ2-5	TRBV6-1	CASSPGDVWYQETQYF
TRBJ1-5	TRBV5-8	CASSLLGDGAAQHF
TRBJ2-1	TRBV14	CASSQEAQNNEQFF
TRBJ2-7	TRBV27	CASSPRTESYEQYF
TRBJ2-7	TRBV27	CASSPLRADGSEQYF
TRBJ1-1	TRBV11-2	CASSLKQVVNTEAFF
TRBJ1-5	TRBV7-2	CASSPQSGGNQPQHF
TRBJ2-2	TRBV29-1	CSVGIINTGELFF
TRBJ1-4	TRBV6-1	CASSPYEGNEKLFF
TRBJ2-3	TRBV12-3/TRBV12-4	CASSIGGGTDTQYF
TRBJ1-3	TRBV7-6	CASSAPGQGPLLTSGNTIYF
TRBJ2-1	TRBV5-1	CASTLTGVAQPNEQFF
TRBJ1-1	TRBV20-1	CSASDWDRGQITEAFF
TRBJ1-2	TRBV7-9	CASSSLQVLGYTF
TRBJ1-1	TRBV5-1	CASSTNPGQPLNTEAFF
TRBJ2-1	TRBV12-3/TRBV12-4	CASQGGATGDEQFF
TRBJ1-5	TRBV20-1	CSARDVGQPQHF
TRBJ1-1	TRBV6-5	CASSYLQGRTAFF
TRBJ2-2	TRBV6-1	CASSEALGGANTGELFF
TRBJ2-7	TRBV7-6	CASSLGTGAEEQYF
TRBJ2-1	TRBV12-3/TRBV12-4	CASKLAGGNEQFF
TRBJ2-4	TRBV7-9	CASSPPENIQYF
TRBJ1-2	TRBV19	CASSIQGPNYGYTF
TRBJ2-7	TRBV14	CASSHWAQGIHYEQYF
TRBJ1-1	TRBV11-3	CASSPDSNTEAFF
TRBJ2-7	TRBV6-1	CASSEQVTGYTYEQYF